This T cell receptor beta chain was identified during a study of beta chain features in type 1 diabetes. This clone showed up just a few times. No antigen is known for it. Germline loops: CDR1 WSHSY, CDR2 SAAADI. The CDR3 runs to 13 residues. Trimming cost V 5 bases and J 0 bases, with 7 bases left between them. Findings of the study overall: Researchers report that Type 1 diabetes patients had moderately but significantly shorter TCRB CDR3s across all four CD4+ subsets.

The authors sorted CD4+ naive, central memory, regulatory and stem cell-like memory cells via CD45RO/CCR7/CD25/CD127/CD95/CD27. The investigators reverse transcribed all of the isolated RNA, so they sequenced expressed TCRB transcripts. Only in-frame clones appear in the TCRdb table, and some are missing; sequencing was by immunoSEQ multiplex PCR. The sample lists hundreds of thousands of clones, roughly 12% occurring once. Sample: naive CD4+ T cells from blood. V is TRBV10-2 and J is TRBJ1-1; D is undetermined. This receptor was obtained from a man between 18 and 29 years old with type 1 diabetes. CDR3 protein: CASSPQMNTEAFF. As DNA, the CDR3 is TGCGCCAGCAGTCCACAGATGAACACTGAAGCTTTCTTT.